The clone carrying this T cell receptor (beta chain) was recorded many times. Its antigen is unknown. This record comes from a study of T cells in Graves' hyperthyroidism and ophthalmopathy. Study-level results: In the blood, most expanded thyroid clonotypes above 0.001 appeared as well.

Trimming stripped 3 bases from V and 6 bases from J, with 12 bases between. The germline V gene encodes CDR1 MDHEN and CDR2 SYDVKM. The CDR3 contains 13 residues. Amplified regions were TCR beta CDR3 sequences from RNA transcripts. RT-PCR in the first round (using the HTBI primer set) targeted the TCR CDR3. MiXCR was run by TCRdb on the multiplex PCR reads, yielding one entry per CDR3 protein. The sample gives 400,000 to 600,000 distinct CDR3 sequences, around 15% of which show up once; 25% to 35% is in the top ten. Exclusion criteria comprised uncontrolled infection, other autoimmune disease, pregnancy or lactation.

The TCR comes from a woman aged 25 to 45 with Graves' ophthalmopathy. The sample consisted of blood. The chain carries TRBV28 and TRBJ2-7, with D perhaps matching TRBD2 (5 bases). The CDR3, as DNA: TGTGCCAGCAGTTTTGAGGGCTTGAGCGAGCAGTACTTC. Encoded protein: CASSFEGLSEQYF. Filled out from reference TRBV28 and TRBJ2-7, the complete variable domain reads DVKVTQSSRYLVKRTGEKVFLECVQDMDHENMFWYRQDPGLGLRLIYFSYDVKMKEKGDIPEGYSVSREKKERFSLILESASTNQTSMYLCASSFEGLSEQYFGPGTRLTVT.